These 16 T cell receptor beta chains originate from one sample sequenced in a study of blood T cells in healthy people across ages. A J-beta primer mix and a sample-barcoded 5' primer were used in a second PCR of about 6 to 12 cycles. TCRdb passed the 5' RACE reads through MiXCR, listing each CDR3 protein once. The table shows 720,000 or so distinct CDR3 sequences, with around 38% occurring only once. Sequencing was done on a sample of blood. The receptors shown here come from a man of 80 years or more in good health.

In this sample, this clonotype turned up a few times. CDR3 sequence reads: CASSAGLADFQETQYF. The DNA of the CDR3 is TGCGCCAGCAGCGCCGGACTAGCGGATTTCCAAGAGACCCAGTACTTC. The chain carries TRBV5-1 and TRBJ2-5; 10 bases are a match to TRBD2. Germline CDR1 reads SGHRS; CDR2 reads YFSETQ. The V and J ends lost 4 bases and 1 base, in that order; junction bases with no gene match: 7. This CDR3 contains 16 residues. Full variable domain (outside the CDR3, taken from reference TRBV5-1 and TRBJ2-5): KAGVTQTPRYLIKTRGQQVTLSCSPISGHRSVSWYQQTPGQGLQFLFEYFSETQRNKGNFPGRFSGRQFSNSRSEMNVSTLELGDSALYLCASSAGLADFQETQYFGPGTRLLVL.

This clonotype occurred many times. The chain has TRBV29-1 and TRBJ1-2; D unclear. CDR3 size: 12 residues. Trimming stripped 3 bases from V and 0 bases from J, with 5 bases between. Looked up from germline, CDR1 is SQVTM and CDR2 is ANQGSEA. The CDR3 coding sequence is TGCAGCGTTGAGGGGTCTAACTATGGCTACACCTTC. Its translation: CSVEGSNYGYTF. Filled out from reference TRBV29-1 and TRBJ1-2, the complete variable domain reads SAVISQKPSRDICQRGTSLTIQCQVDSQVTMMFWYRQQPGQSLTLIATANQGSEATYESGFVIDKFPISRPNLTFSTLTVSNMSPEDSSIYLCSVEGSNYGYTFGSGTRLTVV.

The chain joins TRBV27 to TRBJ1-5; 8 bases line up with TRBD1. The CDR3 runs 14 residues. Germline CDR1 reads MNHEY; CDR2 reads SMNVEV (reference sequence). The junction had 7 bases not matched to a gene; V was cut back by 5 bases and J by 7 bases. In DNA form, the CDR3 reads TGTGCCAGCAGTCCCGGACAGGGCCAACAGCCCCAGCATTTT. It yields the protein CASSPGQGQQPQHF.

This clonotype appeared a few times. The rearrangement joins TRBV6-5 to TRBJ2-4; 7 bases agree with TRBD1. After removal of 6 bases from V and 5 bases from J, the junction contained 10 bases not matched to a gene. The CDR3 contains 15 residues. Looked up from germline, CDR1 is MNHEY and CDR2 is SVGAGI. CDR3 nucleotide sequence: TGTGCCAGCAGACGGGGACAGCGAATTGAAAACATTCAGTACTTC. Translation gives CASRRGQRIENIQYF.

V usage is TRBV20-1 and J usage is TRBJ2-5, with unresolved D. Germline V gene sequence: CDR1 DFQATT, CDR2 SNEGSKA (reference sequence). The CDR3 has 15 residues. V was pared by 0 bases and J by 4 bases, with 15 bases between. The CDR3 DNA is TGCAGTGCTAGAGATCCCTCTCAAGCATCAGAGACCCAGTACTTC. Amino acids: CSARDPSQASETQYF.

The CDR3 is CASSARGGGELFF. The CDR3 DNA sequence: TGTGCCAGCAGCGCCAGGGGAGGCGGGGAGCTGTTTTTT. The chain recombines TRBV7-2 with TRBJ2-2; either TRBD1 or TRBD2 may supply D (6 bases each). Germline V gives CDR1 SGHTA, CDR2 FQGNSA. CDR3 size: 13 residues. Between the trimmed V and J ends, which lost 5 bases and 7 bases, there was a span of 11 bases.

This clonotype was recorded a few times. The V gene is TRBV6-4, the J gene TRBJ2-1, with D possibly TRBD1 on 6 matching bases. Deletions cut 5 bases from V and 5 bases from J, with 13 bases between. Per the germline V gene, CDR1 is MRHNA and CDR2 is SNTAGT. The CDR3 totals 14 residues. CDR3 region: CASSPGTSDNEQFF. CDR3 sequence (DNA): TGTGCCAGCAGTCCCGGGACATCTGACAATGAGCAGTTCTTC.

This sequence joins TRBV19 and TRBJ2-6; D call uncertain. The CDR3 sequence is 14 residues long. Germline V lookup: CDR1 LNHDA, CDR2 SQIVND (reference sequence). V was trimmed by 6 bases and J by 1 base, leaving 7 bases between them. The CDR3 DNA reads TGTGCCAGTAGGAAAGGGTCTGGGGCCAACGTCCTGACTTTC. Translated: CASRKGSGANVLTF.

The chain combines TRBV6-5 with TRBJ1-2; maybe TRBD1 (6 bases). The CDR3 contains 15 residues. Trimming stripped 2 bases from V and 2 bases from J, with 12 bases between. The germline gives CDR1 MNHEY, CDR2 SVGAGI. The CDR3 loop reads CASSYTGTSNYGYTF. The CDR3 DNA sequence: TGTGCCAGCAGTTACACAGGGACATCGAACTATGGCTACACCTTC.

The V call is TRBV6-6, the J call TRBJ1-2, with 8 bases that match TRBD1. Trimming at V came to 0 bases and at J to 8 bases, leaving 5 bases not matched to a gene. The CDR3 has 14 amino acids. CDR1 and CDR2 (germline): MNHNY, SVGAGI (reference sequence). The CDR3 spells CASSYSTGVDGYTF. In nucleotides, the CDR3 is TGTGCCAGCAGTTACTCGACAGGGGTGGACGGCTACACCTTC.

This clonotype was seen repeatedly, ten times or more. The genes are TRBV5-5 and TRBJ2-7; 7 bases match TRBD2. Germline-derived CDR1 and CDR2 are SGHKS and YYEKEE (reference sequence). Germline trimming cut 2 bases from V and 0 bases from J; bases unmatched to any gene: 2. The CDR3 contains 14 residues. CDR3: CASSFLAASYEQYF. CDR3 sequence (DNA): TGTGCCAGCAGCTTCCTAGCGGCCTCCTACGAGCAGTACTTC.

The genes are TRBV5-1 and TRBJ2-1; TRBD2 agrees at 14 bases. Germline assignment: CDR1 SGHRS and CDR2 YFSETQ. Trimming took 0 bases from V and 0 from J; bases not matched to a gene: 8. This CDR3 region has 20 residues. This CDR3 is CASSLGLLGTSGSSYNEQFF. The DNA for the CDR3 is TGCGCCAGCAGCTTGGGGCTTCTTGGGACTAGCGGGAGCTCCTACAATGAGCAGTTCTTC.

The rearrangement joins TRBV4-3 to TRBJ2-4; perhaps TRBD1 as D (5 bases). The better agreement between TRBJ2-7 and the DNA end casts doubt on the J call. The length of the CDR3 is 15 residues. CDR1 is LGHNA, CDR2 YSLEER, per germline. CDR3 sequence: CASSQDGAGTYEQYF. DNA for the CDR3: TGCGCCAGCAGCCAAGATGGGGCAGGGACCTACGAGCAGTACTTC.

This clonotype has at least ten counts. The chain carries TRBV6-2 or TRBV6-3 and TRBJ1-1; TRBD1 aligns across 7 bases. Germline CDR1 and CDR2: MNHEY and SVGEGT. The CDR3 is 13 amino acids. With 7 bases clipped from V and 4 bases from J, the junction kept 6 bases outside the gene matches. For the CDR3, the DNA is TGTGCCAGCATTGAACAGGGGAGCACTGAAGCTTTCTTT. Its protein is CASIEQGSTEAFF.

The V and J genes are TRBV6-1 and TRBJ2-3; 12 nucleotides line up with TRBD2. V trimming: 2 bases; J trimming: 8 bases; junction bases outside the gene matches: 5. The CDR3 runs to 15 residues. In germline, CDR1 is MNHNS, CDR2 SASEGT. The CDR3 loop is CASSERTSGVGTQYF. CDR3 DNA: TGTGCCAGCAGTGAACGGACTAGCGGGGTTGGTACGCAGTATTTT.

This clonotype has a handful of counts. V usage is TRBV5-1 and J usage is TRBJ2-5; TRBD1 agrees at 8 bases. The CDR3 spans 15 residues. From germline, CDR1 is SGHRS and CDR2 YFSETQ. Losses at the gene ends were 5 bases for V and 11 bases for J; bases not matched to a gene: 17. The CDR3 sequence: CASRDEGQESGEQYF. DNA for the CDR3: TGCGCCAGCAGAGACGAGGGACAGGAGAGTGGGGAGCAGTACTTC.